One and the same sample provided the 16 T cell receptor beta chains below, sequenced in a study of shared clonotypes between healthy human individuals (dated by TCRdb to the early 2020s). The library relied on the immunoSEQ multiplex PCR assay. TCRdb holds this immuneACCESS table with in-frame rearrangements only. Some clones are missing; in checked studies, unresolved V genes explain under half, and the rest has no known cause. Recorded for this sample are approximately 500,000 clones; approximately 81% of them occurred a single time. The leading ten clones occupy roughly 13% of the sample. Sequencing used PBMCs. The receptors come from a woman in her forties in good health. Some clones in this sample may be carry-over from other donors' samples.

The sample holds a few counts of this clone. The chain uses TRBV28 and TRBJ1-5; D is ambiguous. Germline assignment: CDR1 MDHEN and CDR2 SYDVKM. This CDR3 is built from 12 residues. Deletions cut 8 bases from V and 1 base from J, with 6 bases between. The DNA for the CDR3 is TGTGCCAGCTGGGAAAGCAATCAGCCCCAGCATTTT. Translated: CASWESNQPQHF. Full variable domain (missing parts from reference TRBV28 and TRBJ1-5): DVKVTQSSRYLVKRTGEKVFLECVQDMDHENMFWYRQDPGLGLRLIYFSYDVKMKEKGDIPEGYSVSREKKERFSLILESASTNQTSMYLCASWESNQPQHFGDGTRLSIL.

This clone is a singleton in its sample. Other DNA variants within this sample encode the same CDR3. This chain uses TRBV5-1 with TRBJ2-7, with 12 nucleotides matching TRBD2. J lost 2 bases, V lost 8 bases, and 2 bases had no gene match. The germline CDR1 and CDR2 sequences are SGHRS and YFSETQ. The CDR3 length is 13 residues. CDR3 DNA sequence: TGCGCCAGTCGGACTAGCGGGACCTACGAGCAGTACTTC. Translated: CASRTSGTYEQYF.

V is TRBV5-1 and J is TRBJ2-2, with D unresolved. V was shortened by 3 bases and J by 6 bases, with 6 bases between the two germline ends. Germline CDR1 reads SGHRS; CDR2 reads YFSETQ. The CDR3 runs 12 residues. CDR3 DNA: TGCGCCAGCAGCTCTATCGCCGGGGAGCTGTTTTTT. Amino acids: CASSSIAGELFF.

The J gene is TRBJ2-7, the V gene TRBV6-5; a possible D gene is TRBD1 (6 bases). Germline V CDR1 and CDR2: MNHEY, SVGAGI. V was clipped by 1 base and J by 2 bases, with 12 bases between them. CDR3 length: 15 residues. CDR3 DNA sequence: TGTGCCAGCAGTTACTATGGCAGGGGAGCCTACGAGCAGTACTTC. It is translated as CASSYYGRGAYEQYF.

V and J are TRBV23-1 and TRBJ2-5, with 9 bases lining up with TRBD1. TRBV23-1 is designated an ORF whose function remains uncertain. The CDR3 spans 17 residues. V lost 3 bases to trimming and J lost 2 bases; unmatched junction nucleotides: 10. The CDR3 loop reads CASSQPGTGTPQETQYF. The CDR3 region has the DNA TGCGCCAGCAGTCAGCCCGGGACAGGGACACCACAAGAGACCCAGTACTTC.

This chain joins TRBV4-1 and TRBJ1-5; perhaps TRBD1 as D (5 bases). Germline CDR1 MGHRA, CDR2 YSYEKL. This CDR3 is 14 amino acids long. V lost 1 base, J lost 6 bases, and 10 bases lay in between. CDR3 DNA sequence: TGCGCCAGCAGCCAAGGCAGGGTGGGTCAGCCCCAGCATTTT. The encoded protein is CASSQGRVGQPQHF.

V and J are TRBV7-9 and TRBJ1-5, with unresolved D. CDR1 is SEHNR, CDR2 FQNEAQ, per germline (reference sequence). V lost 1 base to trimming and J lost 5 bases, with 9 bases between them. The CDR3 covers 14 residues. As DNA, the CDR3 is TGTGCCAGCAGCTTAGTGTCGGAAGATCAGCCCCAGCATTTT. Protein sequence: CASSLVSEDQPQHF. Supplemented by reference TRBV7-9 and TRBJ1-5, the full variable domain reads DTGVSQNPRHKITKRGQNVTFRCDPISEHNRLYWYRQTLGQGPEFLTYFQNEAQLEKSRLLSDRFSAERPKGSFSTLEIQRTEQGDSAMYLCASSLVSEDQPQHFGDGTRLSIL.

Note on this clone: Since a far larger clone is one base different, this is likely a read error. The chain's CDR3 is CASSDSGHTRELFF. The CDR3 DNA reads TGTGCCAGCAGTGACTCAGGTCACACCAGGGAGCTGTTTTTT. J is TRBJ2-2 and V is TRBV6-4; no firm D call. CDR1 MRHNA and CDR2 SNTAGT come from the germline V gene. The CDR3 runs to 14 residues.

This clone came up a few times. The V and J genes are TRBV29-1 and TRBJ2-5; perhaps TRBD2 as D (6 bases). Germline V gene lookup returns CDR1 SQVTM and CDR2 ANQGSEA. V was shortened by 4 bases and J by 2 bases, with 17 bases between the two germline ends. The CDR3 extends over 15 amino acids. CDR3 bases: TGCAGCGTTGGTCGGGGTACGACTAGACAAGAGACCCAGTACTTC. Translating it yields CSVGRGTTRQETQYF. The full variable domain, with the rest looked up from reference TRBV29-1 and TRBJ2-5, is SAVISQKPSRDICQRGTSLTIQCQVDSQVTMMFWYRQQPGQSLTLIATANQGSEATYESGFVIDKFPISRPNLTFSTLTVSNMSPEDSSIYLCSVGRGTTRQETQYFGPGTRLLVL.

This sequence joins TRBV2 and TRBJ1-5, with D perhaps matching TRBD1 (5 bases). CDR3 length: 13 residues. CDR1 and CDR2 (germline): SNHLY, FYNNEI. V lost 6 bases, J lost 7 bases, and 13 bases lay in between. In DNA form, the CDR3 reads TGTGCCAGCAGGGGGGAGCGAGAACAGCCCCAGCATTTT. Translating gives CASRGEREQPQHF.

The chain links TRBV5-1 to TRBJ2-1, with a tentative D call TRBD1 (7 bases). Germline assignment: CDR1 SGHRS and CDR2 YFSETQ. The CDR3 length is 14 residues. Trimming removed 5 bases from V and 1 base from J, with 10 bases in between. CDR3 amino acids: CASSQGGSYNEQFF. CDR3 coding DNA: TGCGCCAGCAGTCAGGGGGGATCCTACAATGAGCAGTTCTTC.

The rearrangement joins TRBV6-5 to TRBJ2-3, with 9 bases that match TRBD1. CDR1 is MNHEY and CDR2 is SVGAGI in the germline V gene. The CDR3 sequence is 14 residues long. The junction had 3 bases not matched to a gene; V was cut back by 6 bases and J by 2 bases. CDR3 region: CASSRQGDTDTQYF. DNA for the CDR3: TGTGCCAGCAGCAGACAGGGGGACACAGATACGCAGTATTTT.

The J gene is TRBJ1-3, the V gene TRBV28; tentative D call: TRBD1 (5 bases). The CDR3 consists of 12 residues. Germline lookup yields CDR1 MDHEN and CDR2 SYDVKM. Between the trimmed V and J ends, which lost 6 bases and 4 bases, there was a span of 7 bases. The CDR3, as DNA: TGTGCCAGCAGGGGGGGAGGAAACACCATATATTTT. It encodes CASRGGGNTIYF. The variable domain in full, with the rest retrieved from reference TRBV28 and TRBJ1-3, is DVKVTQSSRYLVKRTGEKVFLECVQDMDHENMFWYRQDPGLGLRLIYFSYDVKMKEKGDIPEGYSVSREKKERFSLILESASTNQTSMYLCASRGGGNTIYFGEGSWLTVV.

This chain connects TRBV2 to TRBJ2-3; 8 positions match TRBD1. Germline-derived CDR1 and CDR2 are SNHLY and FYNNEI. Trimming removed 4 bases from V and 8 bases from J; junction bases left unmatched: 5. The CDR3 is 13 residues long. This CDR3 reads CASSAGQGLTQYF. CDR3 nucleotides: TGTGCCAGCAGTGCTGGACAGGGCCTTACGCAGTATTTT.

In this sample, this clone turned up many times. This chain connects TRBV27 to TRBJ1-1, with unresolved D. V lost 0 bases to trimming and J lost 7 bases, with 12 bases between them. The CDR3 contains 14 residues. CDR1 and CDR2 (germline): MNHEY, SMNVEV (reference sequence). CDR3 DNA sequence: TGTGCCAGCAGTTTATCGGCCCGATCGGGTGAAGCTTTCTTT. It yields the protein CASSLSARSGEAFF.

The rearrangement joins TRBV27 to TRBJ2-1, with D perhaps being TRBD1 or TRBD2 (5 bases each). This CDR3 contains 16 residues. V was clipped by 4 bases and J by 12 bases, with 25 bases between them. Germline V gene sequence: CDR1 MNHEY, CDR2 SMNVEV (reference sequence). As DNA, the CDR3 is TGTGCCAGCAGTTCCCGGGACCGTCCCACTACGATGGGGCAGTTCTTC. Translated: CASSSRDRPTTMGQFF.